This TCR beta chain is from a study of T cells expressing NK-cell markers (dated by TCRdb to the early 2020s). Turning to the overall study: Three sorted T-cell subsets (CD3+CD56+NKG2C+, CD3+CD56+NKG2C- and CD3+CD56-NKG2C+) from under 10 donors had their TCR beta-chain repertoires profiled. Of the eight sequenced donors, seven were found to be HCMV-seropositive and one was found to be HCMV-seronegative. The eight sequenced donors were randomly selected healthy volunteers, three men and five women. Illumina HiSeq 2000/2500, MiSeq or NextSeq was used to sequence libraries as 2 x 150 bp reads.

Including cysteine and phenylalanine, the CDR3 has 11 amino acids. The DNA is not on file. CDR1 and CDR2 are read off the germline V gene as ENHRY and SYGVKD. Study-wide findings and limitations: Those dominant clonotypes were again the most abundant among CD3+CD56-NKG2C+ cells in a few donors, at roughly 25-60.1%. In roughly 6 donors, the dominant CD3+CD56+NKG2C+ clonotypes were among the top 10 CD8+ clonotypes and accounted for roughly 1.0-7.0% of CD8+ T cells. Whether the expanded NKG2C-expressing T cell clones were specific for HCMV antigens remained unclear.

On this clonotype itself: What antigen it recognizes has not been identified.

To determine HCMV serostatus, a commercial ELISA kit was used to detect HCMV-specific IgG in serum. Peripheral blood mononuclear cells were isolated from blood by Ficoll density gradient centrifugation. For sequencing, an Illumina HiSeq 2000 was employed. 5'RACE template switching, by which a universal primer site and unique molecular identifiers were added, was used to make TCR beta cDNA libraries. Synthesis of cDNA was primed from the TCR beta constant segment and was followed by two consecutive PCR amplification steps. Processing in the source paper ran as follows. MIGEC was used to demultiplex reads and group reads by UMI, and MiTCR was used to assemble and quantify clonotypes. To exclude erroneous sequences, any TCR cDNA sequence not supported by at least two reads was discarded. Downstream repertoire analysis used the tcR package, and clonotypes were matched across fractions by CDR3 nucleotide sequence plus V segment. Antigen specificity was annotated against VDJdb with VDJmatch, allowing one amino acid substitution in CDR3. TCRdb reprocessed the reads, reporting each CDR3 protein sequence once and no DNA. It is TCRdb's table, rather than the study itself, that gives the V and J calls and clone size. This sample's table has entries for 130,000 to 150,000 distinct CDR3 sequences. The ten biggest clones cover roughly 12% of the sample.

This receptor was taken from a man younger than 30 in good health. Donor details come from another sample of the same person, matched by shared clones. Sequencing was done on a sample of blood T cells: a sorted CD56 or NKG2C T cell subset, CD4+ or CD8+ T cells, or bulk PBMC T cells (not recorded which). Recombination connected TRBV10-3 to TRBJ1-1. The CDR3 here reads CATTSTTEAFF.